This TCR beta chain is from a study of T cell repertoires in cytomegalovirus infection. Study at large: Through public TCR beta signatures, both CMV infection and matching HLA type were indicated.

MiXCR was run by TCRdb on the reads, yielding one entry per CDR3 protein. Of approximately 250,000 distinct CDR3 sequences in the sample, less than 9.5% were seen once. There are a few counts of this clonotype. Germline assignment: CDR1 MNHEY and CDR2 SVGEGT. Trimming cost V 6 bases and J 12 bases, with 27 bases left between them. CDR3 size: 17 residues. The clonotype comes from a human donor in good health (CMV status not recorded). Some clones in this sample may be carry-over from other donors' samples. This chain uses TRBV6-2 or TRBV6-3 with TRBJ1-6; D possibly corresponds to TRBD1 (6 bases). Sequenced input: PBMCs. CDR3 loop: CASSEDSTLAFWIPLHF. DNA for the CDR3: TGTGCCAGCAGCGAGGACAGTACGCTAGCATTTTGGATACCCCTCCACTTT.